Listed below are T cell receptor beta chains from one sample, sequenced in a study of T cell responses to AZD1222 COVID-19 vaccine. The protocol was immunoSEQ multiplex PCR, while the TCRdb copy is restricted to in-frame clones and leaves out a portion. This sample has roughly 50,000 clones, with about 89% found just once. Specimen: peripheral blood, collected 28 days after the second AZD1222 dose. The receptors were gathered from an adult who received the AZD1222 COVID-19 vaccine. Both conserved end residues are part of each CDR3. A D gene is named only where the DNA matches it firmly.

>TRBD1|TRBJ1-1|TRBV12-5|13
CASGPDRGTEAFF
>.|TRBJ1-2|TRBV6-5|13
CASLEGRDYGYTF
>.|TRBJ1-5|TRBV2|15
CASSLTAISNQPQHF
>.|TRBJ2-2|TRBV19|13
CASSIDGTGELFF
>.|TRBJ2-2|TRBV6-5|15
CASSYSVRNTGELFF
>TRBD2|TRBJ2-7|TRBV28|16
CASRGSMAGDFYEQYF
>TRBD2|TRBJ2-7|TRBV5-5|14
CASSDLSGSNEQYF
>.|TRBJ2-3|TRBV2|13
CASSRFRTDTQYF
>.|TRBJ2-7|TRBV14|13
CASRRLGSYEQYF
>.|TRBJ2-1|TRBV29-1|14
CSSNDRPPYNEQFF
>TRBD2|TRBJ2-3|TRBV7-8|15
CASSLVGTITDTQYF
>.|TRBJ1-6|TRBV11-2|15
CASSPSAEIDSPLHF
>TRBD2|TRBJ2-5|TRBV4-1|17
CASSLGTLAGGAETQYF
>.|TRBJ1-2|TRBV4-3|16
CASSQGPSGGNYGYTF
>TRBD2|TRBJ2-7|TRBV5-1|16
CASSLEAGASPYEQYF
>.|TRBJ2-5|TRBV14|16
CASSPPRRGIEETQYF
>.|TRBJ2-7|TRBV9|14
CASSAGHRSYEQYF
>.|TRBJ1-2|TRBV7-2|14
CASSLPTANYGYTF
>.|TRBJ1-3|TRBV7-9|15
CASLAAGDSGNTIYF
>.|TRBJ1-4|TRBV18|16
CASSLFRDSTNEKLFF
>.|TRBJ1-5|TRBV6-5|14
CASSYLVGNQPQHF
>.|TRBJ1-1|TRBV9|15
CASSASGSMNTEAFF
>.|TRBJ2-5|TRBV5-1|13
CASTRSGKETQYF
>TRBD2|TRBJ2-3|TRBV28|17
CASSSPLGLADTDTQYF
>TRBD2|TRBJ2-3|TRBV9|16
CASTVSGGAVTDTQYF
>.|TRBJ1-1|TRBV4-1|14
CASSQGRQPPEAFF
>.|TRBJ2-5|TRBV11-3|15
CASSLGAYRRETQYF
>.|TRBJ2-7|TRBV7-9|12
CASSFERYEQYF
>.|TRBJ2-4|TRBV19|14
CASSNPRVQNIQYF
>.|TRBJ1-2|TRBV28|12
CASSFESHGYTF
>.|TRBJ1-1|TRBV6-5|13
CASNAARGFVAFF
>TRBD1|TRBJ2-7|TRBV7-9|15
CASSLQGDWSYEQYF
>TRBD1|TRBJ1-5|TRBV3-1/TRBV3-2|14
CASSWDRDLQPQHF
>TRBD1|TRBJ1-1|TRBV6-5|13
CASSRQGFTEAFF
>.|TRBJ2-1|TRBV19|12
CASSIPYNEQFF
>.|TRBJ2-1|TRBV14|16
CASSQAWQSSYNEQFF
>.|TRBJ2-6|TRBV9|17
CASSVYGAPSGANVLTF
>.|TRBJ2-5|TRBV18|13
CASSPPGQETQYF
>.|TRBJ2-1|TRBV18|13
CASSPGNYNEQFF
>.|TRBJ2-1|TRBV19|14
CASSFGIQYNEQFF
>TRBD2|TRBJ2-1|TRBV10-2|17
CASSGWLAGASYNEQFF
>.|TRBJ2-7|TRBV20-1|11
CSARDGVEQYF
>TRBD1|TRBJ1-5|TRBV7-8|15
CASSLGPGGGQPQHF
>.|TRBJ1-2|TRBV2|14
CASSEAPLGYGYTF
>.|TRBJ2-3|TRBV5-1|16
CASSLSSGGHTDTQYF
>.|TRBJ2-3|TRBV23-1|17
CASVQDGNRLSTDTQYF
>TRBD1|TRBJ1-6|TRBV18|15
CASSSTGGAESPLHF
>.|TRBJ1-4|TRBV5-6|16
CASSLVPLATNEKLFF
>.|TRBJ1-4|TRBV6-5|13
CASSDDRGGELFF
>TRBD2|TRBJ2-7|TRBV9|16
CASSGGSIAGTYEQYF
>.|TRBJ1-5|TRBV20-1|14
CSASVAEFNQPQHF
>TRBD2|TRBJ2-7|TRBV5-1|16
CASSGGLAGGPLEQYF
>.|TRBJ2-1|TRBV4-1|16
CASSQGQQSSYNEQFF